The 3 T cell receptor beta chains listed next were all sequenced from one sample in a study of EBV T-cell therapy then PD-1 blockade in nasopharyngeal carcinoma. This table comes from immunoSEQ multiplex PCR, and its TCRdb copy is limited to in-frame clones, with some not included. The table lists over 20,000 clones, about 81% of them singletons. Their antigen targets remain unknown. Specified time point: 266 days after commencement of treatment, after nivolumab therapy. Treatment defined: AdE1-LMPpoly-expanded autologous EBV-specific T-cell therapy followed by anti-PD-1 nivolumab. The sample was CD8+ T cells from blood, taken around day 260 from a patient whose treatment included autologous EBV-specific T cells and nivolumab. The receptor source for this set is a man in his forties with nasopharyngeal carcinoma.

The chain recombines TRBV5-6 with TRBJ2-7; possible D gene TRBD1, 5 bases. Germline V lookup: CDR1 SGHDT, CDR2 YYEEEE. V dropped 4 bases and J dropped 0 bases, with 14 bases sitting between them. This CDR3 is 15 amino acids long. The CDR3 protein is CASSRDSRGSYEQYF. CDR3 in DNA: TGTGCCAGCAGCCGAGACAGTCGCGGCTCCTACGAGCAGTACTTC.

V and J are TRBV4-3 and TRBJ2-3; TRBD2 matches 9 bases. The trim removed 0 bases at V and 7 bases at J, leaving 8 bases unmatched. Per germline, CDR1 LGHNA and CDR2 YSLEER. The CDR3 length is 16 residues. The CDR3 DNA is TGCGCCAGCAGCCAAGATTCGAAGCGGGGGGACAATACGCAGTATTTT. This encodes CASSQDSKRGDNTQYF.

CDR3 nucleotide sequence: TGTGCCAGCAGTTTTGGACAGGCGGCTTCCTACGAGCAGTACTTC. As protein: CASSFGQAASYEQYF. V gene TRBV27 combines with J gene TRBJ2-7, with 7 bases matching TRBD1. After removal of 3 bases from V and 1 base from J, the junction contained 6 bases not matched to a gene. The V gene's germline CDR1 is MNHEY and CDR2 SMNVEV (reference sequence). This CDR3 comprises 15 residues.